Each of the 16 T cell receptor beta chains below was sequenced from the same sample in a study of human T cells and chemical hapten exposure. TCRdb reprocessed the RACE reads with MiXCR, giving one entry per CDR3 protein. In the table there are around 150,000 distinct CDR3 sequences, around 30% of which are singletons. Time point here: patch test 3, about 24 weeks after DPC sensitization. Treatment of the sample: therapeutic diphenylcyclopropenone sensitization with weekly scalp DPC. The sample in question was whole blood, obtained in connection with sensitization to the hapten diphenylcyclopropenone (DPC). The source is a woman between 18 and 29 years old with alopecia areata. Some clones in this sample may be carry-over from other donors' samples.

The table lists this clonotype with a few counts. The chain combines TRBV4-2 with TRBJ1-5; D is undetermined. This CDR3 is 14 amino acids long. Germline CDR1 reads LGHNA; CDR2 reads YNFKEQ. The germline V and J ends were trimmed by 0 bases and 2 bases, with 5 bases remaining between them. Written as DNA, the CDR3 is TGTGCCAGCAGCCAAGATTCGGGCAATCAGCCCCAGCATTTT. Translating gives CASSQDSGNQPQHF.

This clonotype occurred a few times. CDR3 protein: CSVGRGYHQPQHF. The CDR3 DNA is TGCAGCGTTGGAAGGGGGTACCATCAGCCCCAGCATTTT. J is TRBJ1-5 and V is TRBV29-1, with D possibly being TRBD1 (6 bases). V was cut by 4 bases and J by 5 bases, with 12 bases left in between. Germline CDR1 and CDR2: SQVTM and ANQGSEA. The CDR3 spans 13 residues.

The chain joins TRBV5-1 to TRBJ2-2; 7 bases map to TRBD1. V shed 4 bases and J 0 bases; nucleotides not matched to a gene: 3. CDR3 length: 15 amino acids. The germline V gene has CDR1 SGHRS and CDR2 YFSETQ. The CDR3 DNA follows: TGCGCCAGCAGCGGGGGACAGTCGAACACCGGGGAGCTGTTTTTT. Its protein product is CASSGGQSNTGELFF.

In this sample, this clonotype turned up a few times. This chain joins TRBV28 and TRBJ2-7, with D maybe TRBD2 (5 bases). Germline CDR1 and CDR2: MDHEN and SYDVKM. The V end was cut by 2 bases, the J end by 3 bases, with 11 bases between. The CDR3 has 14 amino acids. The CDR3 reads CASSLSGVGYEQYF. CDR3 bases: TGTGCCAGCAGTTTAAGCGGAGTTGGCTACGAGCAGTACTTC.

This clonotype was detected only a few times. The chain links TRBV20-1 to TRBJ2-3; 10 nucleotides agree with TRBD2. Germline assignment: CDR1 DFQATT and CDR2 SNEGSKA (reference sequence). This CDR3 is built from 14 residues. The CDR3, as DNA: TGCAGCCAGCAACTAGCGGGGTCCACAGATACGCAGTATTTT. Amino acids: CSQQLAGSTDTQYF.

The V call is TRBV7-3, the J call TRBJ1-1, with D hard to call. The length of the CDR3 is 14 residues. CDR1 SGHTA and CDR2 FQGTGA come from the germline V gene. Between the trimmed V and J ends, which lost 6 bases and 1 base, there was a span of 12 bases. The CDR3 sequence: CASSQAARNTEAFF. CDR3 DNA sequence: TGTGCCAGCAGTCAAGCGGCCCGGAACACTGAAGCTTTCTTT. The whole variable domain, remainder taken from reference TRBV7-3 and TRBJ1-1, is GAGVSQTPSNKVTEKGKYVELRCDPISGHTALYWYRQSLGQGPEFLIYFQGTGAADDSGLPNDRFFAVRPEGSVSTLKIQRTERGDSAVYLCASSQAARNTEAFFGQGTRLTVV.

The chain has TRBV7-2 and TRBJ2-1; no firm D call. Between the trimmed V and J ends, which lost 2 bases and 0 bases, there was a span of 8 bases. The germline gives CDR1 SGHTA, CDR2 FQGNSA. The CDR3 is 15 residues long. This chain's CDR3 is CASSLSLFSYNEQFF. CDR3 sequence (DNA): TGTGCCAGCAGCTTAAGCCTCTTCTCCTACAATGAGCAGTTCTTC.

The chain recombines TRBV7-2 with TRBJ2-4, with a weak D call TRBD1 (6 bases). Deletions cut 5 bases from V and 0 bases from J, with 14 bases between. This CDR3 has 16 residues. The V gene's germline CDR1 is SGHTA and CDR2 FQGNSA. Written as DNA, the CDR3 is TGTGCCAGCAGCAACTACAGGGACCTAGCCAAAAACATTCAGTACTTC. It encodes CASSNYRDLAKNIQYF.

A few counts support this clonotype. The rearrangement links TRBV2 to TRBJ1-2, with D possibly TRBD1 on 6 matching bases. Germline assignment: CDR1 SNHLY and CDR2 FYNNEI. This CDR3 has 13 amino acids. The V end was cut by 9 bases, the J end by 0 bases, with 11 bases between. The CDR3 region is CASRTVSNYGYTF. CDR3 nucleotide sequence: TGTGCCAGTAGGACAGTATCTAACTATGGCTACACCTTC.

This clonotype was seen more than once but under ten times. The gene calls are TRBV5-5 and TRBJ1-5; no clear D. This CDR3 is built from 15 residues. Trimming removed 0 bases at V and 1 base at J, with 8 bases between. Germline values: CDR1 SGHKS, CDR2 YYEKEE (reference sequence). CDR3 DNA sequence: TGTGCCAGCAGCTTGGGAGGAAGGAGCAATCAGCCCCAGCATTTT. This encodes CASSLGGRSNQPQHF.

This sequence joins TRBV10-3 and TRBJ2-2; TRBD2 might be the D (6 bases). CDR1 and CDR2 from the germline V gene are ENHRY and SYGVKD. Trimming pared 4 bases from V and 4 bases from J, leaving 25 bases between. The CDR3 spans 19 residues. CDR3 in DNA: TGTGCCATCAGTGGCGGGGACCGGGACGCTCCCCTAAGCACCGGGGAGCTGTTTTTT. Protein product: CAISGGDRDAPLSTGELFF.

This clonotype was observed many times. V is TRBV28 and J is TRBJ1-6, with a tentative D call TRBD1 (6 bases). V was cut by 3 bases and J by 7 bases, with 10 bases left in between. The CDR3 extends over 14 amino acids. The V gene's germline CDR1 is MDHEN and CDR2 SYDVKM. In DNA, the CDR3 is TGTGCCAGCAGTTTGACAGGCCCGAATTCACCCCTCCACTTT. This sequence encodes CASSLTGPNSPLHF.

The V and J genes are TRBV6-5 and TRBJ1-5; a possible D gene is TRBD1 (6 bases). Trimming removed 7 bases at V and 4 bases at J, with 14 bases between. Looked up from germline, CDR1 is MNHEY and CDR2 is SVGAGI. This CDR3 has 14 amino acids. In nucleotides, the CDR3 is TGTGCCAGCAAACGGGGGGCTGGGAATCAGCCCCAGCATTTT. Translated: CASKRGAGNQPQHF.

In this sample, this clonotype turned up a few times. V is TRBV7-9 and J is TRBJ2-7, with TRBD1 as a possible D gene (6 bases). The V gene lost 3 bases and the J gene lost 1 base, with 10 bases spanning the gap. The length of the CDR3 is 14 residues. Germline V gene data show CDR1 as SEHNR and CDR2 as FQNEAQ (reference sequence). This chain's CDR3 is CASSFLGQSYEQYF. The CDR3 DNA reads as TGTGCCAGCAGCTTCTTAGGACAGTCCTACGAGCAGTACTTC.

This clonotype appeared many times. The rearrangement uses TRBV29-1 and TRBJ2-2, with TRBD1 matching over 9 bases. Germline loops: CDR1 SQVTM, CDR2 ANQGSEA. The length of the CDR3 is 13 residues. V gave up 7 bases and J gave up 4 bases; unmatched junction bases: 4. CDR3 in amino acids: CSGQTGGTGELFF. CDR3 in DNA: TGCAGCGGACAGACAGGGGGCACCGGGGAGCTGTTTTTT.

This chain uses TRBV20-1 with TRBJ1-5; no definite D call. The CDR3 covers 15 residues. The ends were cut back, 0 bases at V and 4 bases at J, with 13 bases in the middle. From germline, CDR1 is DFQATT and CDR2 SNEGSKA (reference sequence). As DNA, the CDR3 is TGCAGTGCTAGAGACGACCAAGGGCGAAATCAGCCCCAGCATTTT. Its protein is CSARDDQGRNQPQHF.